Following are 12 T cell receptor beta chains from one sample sequenced in a study of cytomegalovirus exposure and HLA in healthy donors. Repertoires were generated with immunoSEQ multiplex PCR, while TCRdb's copy carries only in-frame clones and drops some. The sample has some 120,000 clones, almost 90% seen once. Sequencing was done on a sample of PBMCs. The receptors stem from a man aged 25-45 years in good health and CMV-seronegative.

This clone has a single count. The chain employs TRBV7-9 and TRBJ2-5; D is uncertain. The CDR3 totals 14 residues. Germline loops: CDR1 SEHNR, CDR2 FQNEAQ (reference sequence). V lost 3 bases and J lost 5, with 13 bases in between. The CDR3 sequence: CASSFLESAETQYF. DNA for the CDR3: TGTGCCAGCAGCTTCCTAGAATCGGCGGAGACCCAGTACTTC.

The chain links TRBV7-3 to TRBJ2-3; D may be TRBD2 (6 bases). The CDR3 consists of 15 residues. V was trimmed by 5 bases and J by 0 bases, leaving 12 bases between them. Germline V gene data show CDR1 as SGHTA and CDR2 as FQGTGA. The CDR3 DNA is TGTGCCAGCAGCCGCCGCAGCGGGAGCACAGATACGCAGTATTTT. This translates into CASSRRSGSTDTQYF. The full variable domain, in which reference TRBV7-3 and TRBJ2-3 provide the parts outside the CDR3, is GAGVSQTPSNKVTEKGKYVELRCDPISGHTALYWYRQSLGQGPEFLIYFQGTGAADDSGLPNDRFFAVRPEGSVSTLKIQRTERGDSAVYLCASSRRSGSTDTQYFGPGTRLTVL.

The V gene is TRBV6-5, the J gene TRBJ2-7; D is unresolved. The CDR3 is 16 amino acids. In germline, CDR1 is MNHEY, CDR2 SVGAGI. The V gene lost 2 bases and the J gene lost 0 bases, with 14 bases spanning the gap. The CDR3 sequence is CASSYGAARSSYEQYF. In DNA form, the CDR3 reads TGTGCCAGCAGTTACGGCGCGGCCCGGAGCTCCTACGAGCAGTACTTC.

This clone occurred once. CDR3 sequence (DNA): TGTGCCAGCAGACCAACCGGGACAGCCACTGAAGCTTTCTTT. Protein: CASRPTGTATEAFF. The chain has TRBV6-6 and TRBJ1-1, with 7 bases that match TRBD1. V gave up 6 bases and J gave up 4 bases; unmatched junction bases: 8. CDR3 size: 14 residues. CDR1 and CDR2 (germline): MNHNY, SVGAGI (reference sequence).

The chain carries TRBV2 and TRBJ2-7; 9 bases align to TRBD2. CDR3 length: 14 residues. Germline V gene sequence: CDR1 SNHLY, CDR2 FYNNEI. Trimming took 6 bases from V and 0 from J; bases not matched to a gene: 3. CDR3 amino acids: CASRSGRSSYEQYF. The DNA of the CDR3 is TGTGCCAGCAGGAGCGGGAGGAGCTCCTACGAGCAGTACTTC.

V is TRBV19 and J is TRBJ1-1; no firm D call. CDR1 is LNHDA and CDR2 is SQIVND in the germline V gene (reference sequence). V lost 4 bases to trimming and J lost 1 base, with 7 bases between them. This CDR3 region has 13 residues. The CDR3 nucleotides are TGTGCCAGTAGTACGCGGAAGAACACTGAAGCTTTCTTT. This translates into CASSTRKNTEAFF.

CDR3: CASRTGGTEAFF. The DNA for the CDR3 is TGTGCCAGCCGTACAGGGGGCACTGAAGCTTTCTTT. The chain couples TRBV6-6 to TRBJ1-1, with TRBD1 matching 8 bases. This CDR3 spans 12 amino acids. In germline, CDR1 is MNHNY, CDR2 SVGAGI (reference sequence). The trim removed 8 bases at V and 4 bases at J, leaving 3 bases unmatched.

This chain connects TRBV2 to TRBJ1-2, with 7 bases that match TRBD1. Germline V gene lookup returns CDR1 SNHLY and CDR2 FYNNEI. The CDR3 sequence is 14 residues long. With 4 bases clipped from V and 0 bases from J, the junction kept 2 bases outside the gene matches. The CDR3 DNA follows: TGTGCCAGCAGTGGGACAGGATCTAACTATGGCTACACCTTC. This gives the protein CASSGTGSNYGYTF.

J is TRBJ2-3 and V is TRBV5-4; TRBD2 matches 8 bases. V lost 2 bases to trimming and J lost 4 bases; unmatched junction nucleotides: 6. The CDR3 totals 15 residues. CDR1 is SGHNT and CDR2 is YYREEE in the germline V gene (reference sequence). CDR3 sequence: CASSFTGGSADTQYF. CDR3 DNA sequence: TGTGCCAGCAGCTTTACGGGAGGGTCCGCAGATACGCAGTATTTT.

The chain joins TRBV5-4 to TRBJ1-5, with TRBD1 matching over 10 bases. The CDR3 sequence is 16 residues long. With 3 bases clipped from V and 6 bases from J, the junction kept 9 bases outside the gene matches. Germline loops: CDR1 SGHNT, CDR2 YYREEE (reference sequence). The DNA for the CDR3 is TGTGCCAGCAGCTCACGACAGGGGGCTTTTGGTCAGCCCCAGCATTTT. Protein product: CASSSRQGAFGQPQHF.

This chain connects TRBV7-2 to TRBJ2-1, with 12 bases lining up with TRBD2. The ends lost 5 bases at V and 3 bases at J; junction bases unmatched: 8. Looked up from germline, CDR1 is SGHTA and CDR2 is FQGNSA. The CDR3 runs 17 residues. The CDR3 DNA follows: TGTGCCAGCAGCGAGTCTAGCGGGAGGGGGATCTACAATGAGCAGTTCTTC. Residues: CASSESSGRGIYNEQFF.

The rearrangement joins TRBV4-1 to TRBJ2-3; no firm D call. Per the germline V gene, CDR1 is MGHRA and CDR2 is YSYEKL. The CDR3 sequence is 14 residues long. The V end was cut by 1 base, the J end by 6 bases, with 11 bases between. CDR3 region: CASSQVDESDTQYF. The DNA of the CDR3 is TGCGCCAGCAGCCAAGTCGATGAGAGCGATACGCAGTATTTT.